The 21 T cell receptor beta chains given below trace back to one sample, sequenced in a study of OX40 agonist ivuxolimab in advanced cancers. Using immunoSEQ multiplex PCR, the repertoire was profiled, and TCRdb retains in-frame clones only, with some absent. This repertoire shows about 66,000 clones, roughly 90% found once; its top ten account for under 0.75%. The specimen comprised CD4+ or CD8+ T cells sorted from blood, sampled in a trial of the OX40 agonist ivuxolimab. These receptors were taken from an adult with an advanced solid tumor such as melanoma, head and neck, liver or kidney cancer.

This sequence joins TRBV15 and TRBJ2-1, with 9 bases matching TRBD1. There are 17 residues in the CDR3. The germline V gene encodes CDR1 LNHNV and CDR2 YYDKDF (reference sequence). Germline trimming cut 3 bases from V and 6 bases from J; bases unmatched to any gene: 12. The chain's CDR3 is CATSSLLGTGRANEQFF. For the CDR3, the DNA is TGTGCCACCAGCAGCCTTCTCGGGACAGGGCGGGCCAATGAGCAGTTCTTC.

The chain links TRBV10-3 to TRBJ1-5; possible D gene TRBD1, 5 bases. CDR1 and CDR2 from the germline V gene are ENHRY and SYGVKD. The CDR3 has 15 amino acids. With 3 bases removed from V and 6 bases from J, the gap between germline ends came to 15 bases. CDR3 nucleotides: TGTGCCATCAGTGACCCGAGTGGGGGAACTCAGCCCCAGCATTTT. It codes for CAISDPSGGTQPQHF.

A single count supports this clone. The chain recombines TRBV7-9 with TRBJ1-2; 8 bases match TRBD1. This CDR3 contains 15 residues. With 0 bases clipped from V and 4 bases from J, the junction kept 4 bases outside the gene matches. Germline lookup yields CDR1 SEHNR and CDR2 FQNEAQ (reference sequence). The chain's CDR3 is CASSLARGRGYGYTF. The CDR3 region has the DNA TGTGCCAGCAGCTTAGCCAGGGGGCGCGGCTATGGCTACACCTTC.

V is TRBV19 and J is TRBJ2-7, with TRBD2 identical over 10 bases. Germline trimming cut 5 bases from V and 3 bases from J; bases unmatched to any gene: 10. Looked up from germline, CDR1 is LNHDA and CDR2 is SQIVND (reference sequence). The CDR3 covers 16 residues. The CDR3 DNA follows: TGTGCCAGTAGTCTGAGCGGGGGGGCAGCTCTCTACGAGCAGTACTTC. Encoded protein: CASSLSGGAALYEQYF.

The chain links TRBV5-1 to TRBJ2-7; D unclear. This CDR3 region has 15 residues. Germline V gene lookup returns CDR1 SGHRS and CDR2 YFSETQ. V was pared by 0 bases and J by 0 bases, with 10 bases between. The CDR3 nucleotides are TGCGCCAGCAGCTTGGAGCCTTCCCGCTCCTACGAGCAGTACTTC. Protein product: CASSLEPSRSYEQYF.

This chain uses TRBV5-5 with TRBJ1-2; D call uncertain. This CDR3 comprises 15 residues. Germline V CDR1 and CDR2: SGHKS, YYEKEE (reference sequence). The V and J ends lost 2 bases and 0 bases respectively, with 11 bases between them. DNA for the CDR3: TGTGCCAGCAGCTTCTCGTCTGGGGCTAACTATGGCTACACCTTC. Translation gives CASSFSSGANYGYTF.

This clone appeared once. The J gene is TRBJ2-5, the V gene TRBV6-1; TRBD1 matches at 9 bases. Looked up from germline, CDR1 is MNHNS and CDR2 is SASEGT. The V segment lost 6 bases and the J segment 7 bases; nucleotides outside the gene matches: 9. The CDR3 spans 14 residues. CDR3 sequence (DNA): TGTGCCAGCAGGGTCGACAGGGGGGATTGGACCCAGTACTTC. It encodes CASRVDRGDWTQYF.

J is TRBJ1-1 and V is TRBV5-1; tentatively, D is TRBD1 (5 bases). This CDR3 has 13 amino acids. CDR1 SGHRS and CDR2 YFSETQ come from the germline V gene. V was trimmed by 0 bases and J by 4 bases, leaving 7 bases between them. The CDR3, as DNA: TGCGCCAGCAGCTTGGCCAGGGCCACTGAAGCTTTCTTT. This gives the protein CASSLARATEAFF.

The chain couples TRBV28 to TRBJ1-4; D call uncertain. Per germline, CDR1 MDHEN and CDR2 SYDVKM. This CDR3 is 15 amino acids long. V lost 8 bases and J 0 bases, leaving 13 bases between the germline ends. DNA for the CDR3: TGTGCCAGCGGACCGGGAGATGCAACTAATGAAAAACTGTTTTTT. Encoded protein: CASGPGDATNEKLFF. The full variable domain, in which reference TRBV28 and TRBJ1-4 provide the parts outside the CDR3, is DVKVTQSSRYLVKRTGEKVFLECVQDMDHENMFWYRQDPGLGLRLIYFSYDVKMKEKGDIPEGYSVSREKKERFSLILESASTNQTSMYLCASGPGDATNEKLFFGSGTQLSVL.

The rearrangement joins TRBV7-8 to TRBJ1-1; no clear D gene. V was cut by 1 base and J by 2 bases, with 8 bases left in between. This CDR3 has 14 residues. Germline assignment: CDR1 SGHVS and CDR2 FQNEAQ. The chain's CDR3 is CASSLEGANTEAFF. CDR3 bases: TGTGCCAGCAGCTTAGAGGGTGCTAACACTGAAGCTTTCTTT.

The chain couples TRBV7-3 to TRBJ2-5, with 8 bases fitting TRBD1. Germline-derived CDR1 and CDR2 are SGHTA and FQGTGA. V lost 5 bases to trimming and J lost 7 bases; unmatched junction nucleotides: 9. The CDR3 is 14 amino acids. The CDR3 region is CASSPRQGSGTQYF. CDR3 in DNA: TGTGCCAGCAGCCCCCGACAGGGGTCAGGGACCCAGTACTTC. The variable domain in full, completed from reference TRBV7-3 and TRBJ2-5, reads GAGVSQTPSNKVTEKGKYVELRCDPISGHTALYWYRQSLGQGPEFLIYFQGTGAADDSGLPNDRFFAVRPEGSVSTLKIQRTERGDSAVYLCASSPRQGSGTQYFGPGTRLLVL.

The chain employs TRBV7-3 and TRBJ2-1, with 12 bases lining up with TRBD2. Trimming took 5 bases from V and 8 from J; bases not matched to a gene: 10. The CDR3 spans 16 residues. Germline V gene lookup returns CDR1 SGHTA and CDR2 FQGTGA. The CDR3 DNA is TGTGCCAGCAGCCGTTCGACTAGCGGGAGTGGGGATGAGCAGTTCTTC. The encoded protein is CASSRSTSGSGDEQFF.

The chain links TRBV30 to TRBJ1-6; the D gene is possibly TRBD1 (5 bases). The CDR3 is made up of 14 amino acids. Germline V gene lookup returns CDR1 GTSNPN and CDR2 SVGIG (reference sequence). V lost 5 bases and J lost 8, with 16 bases in between. The DNA for the CDR3 is TGTGCCTGGGGGACCGGGGCGATGGATTCACCCCTCCACTTT. Translated, it gives CAWGTGAMDSPLHF.

The CDR3 coding sequence is TGTGCCAGCTCACCCACAACTAGCTACGAGCAGTACTTC. Translating gives CASSPTTSYEQYF. This chain uses TRBV18 with TRBJ2-7; possible D gene TRBD2, 5 bases. Germline CDR1 and CDR2: KGHSH and LQKENI. The CDR3 is 13 amino acids. Deletions cut 3 bases from V and 3 bases from J, with 9 bases between.

The chain joins TRBV5-6 to TRBJ2-3, with D unclear. Germline V gene data show CDR1 as SGHDT and CDR2 as YYEEEE. Trimming removed 0 bases from V and 4 bases from J, with 9 bases in between. The CDR3 length is 14 residues. CDR3 sequence (DNA): TGTGCCAGCAGCTTGGGCGCGGTAGCAGATACGCAGTATTTT. As protein: CASSLGAVADTQYF.

This clone turned up a few times. The chain employs TRBV5-1 and TRBJ2-1; 7 bases line up with TRBD2. Trimming took 4 bases from V and 3 from J; bases not matched to a gene: 7. The CDR3 has 15 amino acids. Per germline, CDR1 SGHRS and CDR2 YFSETQ. The CDR3 nucleotides are TGCGCCAGCAGCCCTGCGACGGGAGGCTACAATGAGCAGTTCTTC. Translating gives CASSPATGGYNEQFF.

V and J are TRBV11-3 and TRBJ2-1; D perhaps matches TRBD2 (5 bases). CDR1 is SGHNT, CDR2 YENEEA, per germline. The CDR3 is made up of 16 amino acids. V shed 5 bases and J shed 4 bases, with 18 bases lying between them. This CDR3 reads CASSVGGLQGYNEQFF. For the CDR3, the DNA is TGTGCCAGCAGCGTAGGAGGACTCCAAGGGTACAATGAGCAGTTCTTC.

With regard to this clone: In the same sample, other DNA sequences code for this CDR3. This chain links TRBV28 with TRBJ1-1, with 8 bases lining up with TRBD1. Germline CDR1 MDHEN, CDR2 SYDVKM. V was pared by 6 bases and J by 2 bases, with 5 bases of the junction left unmatched. The CDR3 sequence is 14 residues long. CDR3: CASRPGGPNTEAFF. CDR3 bases: TGTGCCAGCAGGCCAGGGGGCCCAAACACTGAAGCTTTCTTT.

The chain has TRBV20-1 and TRBJ2-7, with TRBD1 identical over 7 bases. Germline assignment: CDR1 DFQATT and CDR2 SNEGSKA (reference sequence). V lost 5 bases and J lost 4; bases outside the gene matches: 2. The CDR3 totals 11 residues. In nucleotides, the CDR3 is TGCAGTGCTTCACAGGGGTACGAGCAGTACTTC. Encoded protein: CSASQGYEQYF.

This clone was recorded only once. The chain is built from TRBV11-2 and TRBJ1-1; D is uncertain. Germline V lookup: CDR1 SGHAT, CDR2 FQNNGV. The CDR3 totals 13 residues. The V and J ends lost 6 bases and 8 bases respectively, with 16 bases between them. CDR3 protein: CASRRLAGREAFF. The CDR3 nucleotides are TGTGCCAGCAGACGCTTAGCGGGGAGAGAAGCTTTCTTT. Based on the CDR3 plus reference TRBV11-2 and TRBJ1-1, the full variable domain is EAGVAQSPRYKIIEKRQSVAFWCNPISGHATLYWYQQILGQGPKLLIQFQNNGVVDDSQLPKDRFSAERLKGVDSTLKIQPAKLEDSAVYLCASRRLAGREAFFGQGTRLTVV.

The chain links TRBV6-5 to TRBJ1-5, with D hard to call. From germline, CDR1 is MNHEY and CDR2 SVGAGI. V lost 0 bases, J lost 5 bases, and 8 bases lay in between. The CDR3 covers 14 residues. CDR3 nucleotide sequence: TGTGCCAGCAGTTACTCCCAACGGGATCAGCCCCAGCATTTT. Its translation is CASSYSQRDQPQHF.